This entry lists 27 T cell receptor beta chains sequenced from one sample in a study of read filtering for tumor transcriptome and immune sequencing. The library was built from roughly 400 ng RNA with molecular barcoded adaptors for alpha/delta and beta/gamma chains. TCRdb recomputed calls from the reads with MiXCR, one row per CDR3 protein. The sample records around 58,000 distinct CDR3 sequences, roughly 13% being singletons. What was sequenced was a population of CD138-negative cells sorted from bone marrow. These receptors were taken from a donor aged 40 or older with multiple myeloma.

This clonotype was seen a handful of times. This rearrangement joins TRBV4-3 to TRBJ1-5; D is undetermined. Per germline, CDR1 LGHNA and CDR2 YSLEER. The CDR3 has 14 amino acids. Trimming shortened V by 0 bases and J by 3 bases, and 6 bases separated the two germline ends. The CDR3 sequence: CASSQERNNQPQHF. The CDR3 bases are TGCGCCAGCAGCCAAGAGCGTAACAATCAGCCCCAGCATTTT.

This clonotype occurred many times. The genes are TRBV5-1 and TRBJ2-1; 10 nucleotides align to TRBD1. The V segment lost 5 bases and the J segment 3 bases; nucleotides outside the gene matches: 5. CDR1 and CDR2 from the germline V gene are SGHRS and YFSETQ. The CDR3 sequence is 15 residues long. The CDR3 reads CASREDRGLYNEQFF. CDR3 nucleotides: TGCGCCAGCAGAGAAGACAGGGGGCTCTACAATGAGCAGTTCTTC. The full variable domain, its missing parts supplied by reference TRBV5-1 and TRBJ2-1, is KAGVTQTPRYLIKTRGQQVTLSCSPISGHRSVSWYQQTPGQGLQFLFEYFSETQRNKGNFPGRFSGRQFSNSRSEMNVSTLELGDSALYLCASREDRGLYNEQFFGPGTRLTVL.

Note on this clonotype: This clone may be a read error of a much larger clone one base away. The chain is built from TRBV7-3 and TRBJ2-5, with 10 bases identical to TRBD2. Trimming took 5 bases from V and 1 from J; bases not matched to a gene: 4. Looked up from germline, CDR1 is SGHTA and CDR2 is FQGTGA. There are 15 residues in the CDR3. Here the CDR3 reads CASSARLAGQETQYF. CDR3 nucleotides: TGTGCCAGCAGCGCGAGACTAGCGGGCCAAGAGACCCAGTACTTC.

This chain's CDR3 is CASSSIYPGSSTYEQYF. The CDR3 region has the DNA TGTGCCAGCAGTTCAATATACCCCGGGTCTAGCACCTACGAGCAGTACTTC. The J gene is TRBJ2-7, the V gene TRBV28; tentatively, D is TRBD2 (5 bases). V was shortened by 4 bases and J by 2 bases, with 21 bases between the two germline ends. The CDR3 spans 17 residues. Looked up from germline, CDR1 is MDHEN and CDR2 is SYDVKM.

This clonotype was seen at least ten times. The CDR3 sequence: CSTPGHMNTEAFF. CDR3 nucleotides: TGCAGTACCCCGGGACATATGAACACTGAAGCTTTCTTT. The V call is TRBV20-1, the J call TRBJ1-1; possibly TRBD1 for D (6 bases). The germline CDR1 and CDR2 sequences are DFQATT and SNEGSKA (reference sequence). The V end was cut by 8 bases, the J end by 0 bases, with 13 bases between. This CDR3 is 13 amino acids long.

This clonotype was picked up a small number of times. The rearrangement joins TRBV6-6 to TRBJ1-3; D call uncertain. Germline CDR1 is MNHNY and CDR2 is SVGAGI (reference sequence). V lost 0 bases and J 3 bases, leaving 15 bases between the germline ends. The CDR3 has 17 residues. The CDR3: CASSYSIGGVLGNTIYF. The CDR3 DNA is TGTGCCAGCAGTTACTCGATTGGTGGGGTACTTGGAAACACCATATATTTT.

Many counts were recorded for this clonotype. The rearrangement joins TRBV20-1 to TRBJ2-1; weak D call: TRBD1 (5 bases). Trimming took off 6 bases at V and 8 bases at J, with 20 bases between the two ends. Germline CDR1 is DFQATT and CDR2 is SNEGSKA (reference sequence). This CDR3 region has 14 residues. In DNA, the CDR3 is TGCAGTGCCGAACTTGGACAAGTCCAGGATGAGCAGTTCTTC. Residues: CSAELGQVQDEQFF.

This clonotype occurred a few times. The CDR3 region is CASSRDLKDTQYF. The DNA for the CDR3 is TGTGCCAGCAGTCGGGACCTGAAGGATACGCAGTATTTT. The genes are TRBV14 and TRBJ2-3; D might be TRBD1 or TRBD2, each matching 5 bases. CDR1 and CDR2 from the germline V gene are SGHDN and FVKESK. Trimming shortened V by 6 bases and J by 6 bases, and 13 bases separated the two germline ends. This CDR3 region has 13 residues.

This clonotype has a handful of counts. The V and J genes are TRBV6-2 or TRBV6-3 and TRBJ2-1; possible D gene TRBD2, 6 bases. V gave up 6 bases and J gave up 4 bases, with 13 bases separating them. CDR3 length equals 14 residues. Germline V gene lookup returns CDR1 MNHEY and CDR2 SVGEGT. The CDR3 DNA reads TGTGCCAGCAGGAACCCGGAGGGTTACAATGAGCAGTTCTTC. Amino acids: CASRNPEGYNEQFF.

This clonotype was recorded at least ten times. The V and J genes are TRBV20-1 and TRBJ2-7, with D tentatively TRBD1 (6 bases). This CDR3 spans 14 amino acids. V was pared by 3 bases and J by 5 bases, with 17 bases between. The germline CDR1 and CDR2 sequences are DFQATT and SNEGSKA (reference sequence). The CDR3 DNA sequence: TGCAGTGCTAGGCAAACGAGGGGGTCGCACGAGCAGTACTTC. Encoded protein: CSARQTRGSHEQYF.

This clonotype was recorded many times. The rearrangement uses TRBV2 and TRBJ2-1; the match to TRBD2 covers 9 bases. The germline CDR1 and CDR2 sequences are SNHLY and FYNNEI. The CDR3 loop spans 17 amino acids. Germline trimming cut 2 bases from V and 5 bases from J; bases unmatched to any gene: 10. As DNA, the CDR3 is TGTGCCAGCAGTGAAAGGTCGCTAGCGGGAAAAAACAATGAGCAGTTCTTC. Protein product: CASSERSLAGKNNEQFF. The complete variable domain, with remaining parts taken from reference TRBV2 and TRBJ2-1, reads EPEVTQTPSHQVTQMGQEVILRCVPISNHLYFYWYRQILGQKVEFLVSFYNNEISEKSEIFDDQFSVERPDGSNFTLKIRSTKLEDSAMYFCASSERSLAGKNNEQFFGPGTRLTVL.

This clonotype was detected a few times. The chain joins TRBV27 to TRBJ2-3; D gene ambiguous. V lost 11 bases, J lost 2 bases, and 5 bases lay in between. The germline gives CDR1 MNHEY, CDR2 SMNVEV (reference sequence). CDR3 length: 10 residues. The CDR3 DNA reads as TGTGCCCCCAACACAGATACGCAGTATTTT. Translating gives CAPNTDTQYF.

The gene calls are TRBV27 and TRBJ2-7, with 7 bases identical to TRBD1. Trimming removed 2 bases from V and 3 bases from J; junction bases left unmatched: 4. Germline CDR1 reads MNHEY; CDR2 reads SMNVEV (reference sequence). CDR3 size: 14 residues. The CDR3, as DNA: TGTGCCAGCAGTTTACGACAGGGACGCTACGAGCAGTACTTC. Amino acid sequence: CASSLRQGRYEQYF.

This clonotype was recorded only once. It may be a read error: a sequence one base away is much more abundant. This chain joins TRBV20-1 and TRBJ1-5; TRBD1 is a possible D gene (5 bases). The CDR3 spans 14 residues. Germline V gene lookup returns CDR1 DFQATT and CDR2 SNEGSKA (reference sequence). The CDR3 region is CSSRRGGTNQPQHF. CDR3 coding DNA: TGCAGTTCTAGAAGAGGAGGGACCAATCAGCCCCAGCATTTT.

The CDR3 sequence is CASSLAGGAGNQPQHF. The CDR3 DNA follows: TGTGCCAGCAGTTTAGCAGGGGGCGCCGGCAATCAGCCCCAGCATTTT. The chain is built from TRBV12-3 or TRBV12-4 and TRBJ1-5, with 7 nucleotides matching TRBD1. Unmatched junction bases numbered 4, after V lost 0 bases and J lost 2 bases. The CDR3 runs 16 residues.

In its sample, this clonotype was seen many times. Compared with germline, one end of the junction differs, possibly owing to a read error. This chain uses TRBV28 with TRBJ2-5; maybe TRBD2 (5 bases). The CDR3 runs 14 residues. Germline CDR1 MDHEN, CDR2 SYDVKM. CDR3 region: CANSFGGLGETQYF. CDR3 DNA sequence: TGTGCCAACAGTTTTGGAGGCCTCGGAGAGACCCAGTACTTC.

This clonotype has at least ten counts. The chain has TRBV4-2 and TRBJ2-7; 11 nucleotides line up with TRBD2. CDR1 is LGHNA and CDR2 is YNFKEQ in the germline V gene. Trimming took 5 bases from V and 5 from J; bases not matched to a gene: 2. The CDR3 consists of 13 residues. CDR3 amino acids: CASSEGLADEQYF. The CDR3, as DNA: TGTGCCAGCAGCGAGGGACTAGCGGACGAGCAGTACTTC.

The table lists this clonotype with a few counts. V is TRBV3-1 and J is TRBJ1-1; D is perhaps TRBD1 (5 bases). Trimming pared 4 bases from V and 2 bases from J, leaving 14 bases between. Germline V gene lookup returns CDR1 LGHDT and CDR2 YNNKEL (reference sequence). The CDR3 is made up of 15 amino acids. Here the CDR3 reads CASSPSRDSNTEAFF. The CDR3 DNA follows: TGTGCCAGCAGCCCCAGCCGAGACAGCAACACTGAAGCTTTCTTT.

This clonotype has a count of ten or more. V gene TRBV29-1 combines with J gene TRBJ1-4; D might be TRBD1 (6 bases). Between the trimmed V and J ends, which lost 7 bases and 1 base, there was a span of 13 bases. From germline, CDR1 is SQVTM and CDR2 ANQGSEA. The CDR3 loop spans 14 amino acids. CDR3 nucleotide sequence: TGCAGCGCCAAACCAGGGGAAACTAATGAAAAACTGTTTTTT. Translated: CSAKPGETNEKLFF. Full variable domain (rest looked up from reference TRBV29-1 and TRBJ1-4): SAVISQKPSRDICQRGTSLTIQCQVDSQVTMMFWYRQQPGQSLTLIATANQGSEATYESGFVIDKFPISRPNLTFSTLTVSNMSPEDSSIYLCSAKPGETNEKLFFGSGTQLSVL.

In regard to this clonotype: A read error is possible here, since a much larger clone lies one base away. The chain combines TRBV20-1 with TRBJ2-5; possibly TRBD2 for D (6 bases). Germline V CDR1 and CDR2: DFQATT, SNEGSKA (reference sequence). This CDR3 region has 13 residues. V lost 5 bases and J 3 bases, leaving 13 bases between the germline ends. CDR3 loop: CSAGLIAEETQYF. As DNA, the CDR3 is TGCAGTGCTGGCCTTATAGCGGAAGAGACCCAGTACTTC.

This clonotype was counted at least ten times. This rearrangement joins TRBV2 to TRBJ2-1, with 13 nucleotides matching TRBD2. Per germline, CDR1 SNHLY and CDR2 FYNNEI. This CDR3 is 14 amino acids long. Unmatched junction bases numbered 0, after V lost 6 bases and J lost 4 bases. The DNA for the CDR3 is TGTGCCAGCAGGACTAGCGGGAGGTACAATGAGCAGTTCTTC. Its translation is CASRTSGRYNEQFF.

This clonotype was counted many times. V usage is TRBV6-5 and J usage is TRBJ2-3, with D unresolved. CDR3 size: 15 residues. CDR1 and CDR2 (germline): MNHEY, SVGAGI. V lost 2 bases and J 0 bases, leaving 9 bases between the germline ends. CDR3: CASSYLVGSTDTQYF. In nucleotides, the CDR3 is TGTGCCAGCAGTTACCTTGTGGGTAGCACAGATACGCAGTATTTT.

This clonotype occurred a few times. This chain uses TRBV4-1 with TRBJ2-3; TRBD2 matches 14 bases. Per the germline V gene, CDR1 is MGHRA and CDR2 is YSYEKL. This CDR3 spans 17 amino acids. V was clipped by 6 bases and J by 6 bases; unmatched bases: 11. The DNA of the CDR3 is TGCGCCAGCAGTCGTTTACCGGGACTAGCGGGAGAGGATACGCAGTATTTT. Translating gives CASSRLPGLAGEDTQYF.

This clonotype was picked up many times. The chain links TRBV10-3 to TRBJ1-1, with TRBD1 matching 11 bases. The CDR3 covers 16 residues. V lost 6 bases and J lost 1; bases outside the gene matches: 7. Germline V gene data show CDR1 as ENHRY and CDR2 as SYGVKD. CDR3 region: CAIREGQGERNTEAFF. CDR3 sequence (DNA): TGTGCCATCAGGGAGGGACAGGGGGAGAGGAACACTGAAGCTTTCTTT.

This clonotype was observed many times. The chain employs TRBV27 and TRBJ1-5, with TRBD1 matching over 10 bases. The CDR3 has 17 residues. The junction had 7 bases not matched to a gene; V was cut back by 5 bases and J by 0 bases. CDR1 and CDR2 from the germline V gene are MNHEY and SMNVEV (reference sequence). CDR3 sequence: CASSPDRGPNSNQPQHF. CDR3 nucleotide sequence: TGTGCCAGCAGTCCAGACAGGGGGCCAAATAGCAATCAGCCCCAGCATTTT.

This clonotype has a single count. At one of its ends the junction is not consistent with the germline gene, which may arise from a read error. The chain has TRBV27 and TRBJ2-1; 7 bases match TRBD2. CDR1 and CDR2 from the germline V gene are MNHEY and SMNVEV (reference sequence). This CDR3 comprises 16 residues. CDR3 DNA sequence: TGTGACAGCAGCCCCTCATGGCGGGAGCTCGACAATGAGCAGTTCTTC. This encodes CDSSPSWRELDNEQFF.

Ten or more counts support this clonotype. This rearrangement joins TRBV29-1 to TRBJ2-7; 8 bases are shared with TRBD1. The CDR3 is 13 amino acids. J gave up 3 bases and V 6 bases, and 7 bases lay outside the gene matches. The germline V gene encodes CDR1 SQVTM and CDR2 ANQGSEA. CDR3 sequence: CSVVDRAVYEQYF. The DNA of the CDR3 is TGCAGCGTAGTGGACAGGGCTGTCTACGAGCAGTACTTC.